This T cell receptor (beta chain) was obtained from a study of shared clonotypes between healthy human individuals. Study-wide findings and caveats: Few donors limited the genetic and exposure-history diversity represented.

Using immunoSEQ multiplex PCR, the repertoire was profiled, and TCRdb retains in-frame clones only, with some absent. The table lists about 2 million clones, about 94% of them singletons. CD45RO-negative, CCR7-positively selected cells formed the naive CD8 fraction, excluding terminally differentiated effector memory CD45RA+ cells. In the case of this clone: Its antigen is undetermined.

This CDR3 is 15 amino acids long. Losses at the gene ends were 1 base for V and 1 base for J; bases not matched to a gene: 3. CDR1 SNHLY and CDR2 FYNNEI come from the germline V gene. The receptor was isolated from a man younger than 35 in good health. The chain employs TRBV2 and TRBJ2-5; 7 bases fit TRBD1. The specimen was naive CD8+ T cells sorted from blood. CDR3 residues: CASSEGQGGQETQYF. As DNA, the CDR3 is TGTGCCAGCAGTGAAGGACAGGGTGGCCAAGAGACCCAGTACTTC.